This T cell receptor (beta chain) was obtained from a study of cytomegalovirus exposure and HLA in healthy donors. Study-wide results and caveats: Earlier findings revealed that most TCR beta V segments proved productive either about 87% or about 30% of the time.

The V gene's germline CDR1 is MNHEY and CDR2 SVGAGI. V lost 6 bases to trimming and J lost 3 bases; unmatched junction nucleotides: 1. The length of the CDR3 is 12 residues. The PCR made use of 60 Vbeta and 13 Jbeta primers. Sequenced by immunoSEQ multiplex PCR; TCRdb stores in-frame clones only, minus some. The sample lists roughly 58,000 clones, 80% occurring once. Of note for this clone: Antigen: not known.

This chain connects TRBV6-5 to TRBJ1-2; TRBD1 aligns across 7 bases. The TCR sequence derives from a middle-aged woman in good health and CMV-seronegative. Sequencing was done on a sample of PBMCs. CDR3 in DNA: TGTGCCAGCAGGACAGGGCACTATGGCTACACCTTC. Translation: CASRTGHYGYTF.